The 12 T cell receptor beta chains in this list originate from one sample, sequenced in a study of blood T cell repertoires in COVID-19. Here immunoSEQ multiplex PCR was the method, and the copy in TCRdb shows in-frame clones only, minus some. The sample has roughly 100,000 clones, around four fifths seen once. The specimen was peripheral blood. These receptors originate from a human donor in a cohort sampled during active COVID-19.

This chain connects TRBV7-8 to TRBJ1-2, with D tentatively TRBD1 (5 bases). CDR1 is SGHVS, CDR2 FQNEAQ, per germline. The CDR3 contains 14 residues. With 0 bases removed from V and 4 bases from J, the gap between germline ends came to 9 bases. CDR3: CASSLAEGPYGYTF. CDR3 nucleotide sequence: TGTGCCAGCAGCTTAGCGGAGGGGCCCTATGGCTACACCTTC.

This clone is large (0.1 to 1%) in the sample. V is TRBV2 and J is TRBJ2-1, with D tentatively TRBD2 (6 bases). Germline V gives CDR1 SNHLY, CDR2 FYNNEI. This CDR3 is 14 amino acids long. V was clipped by 7 bases and J by 10 bases, with 20 bases between them. This CDR3 reads CASTEGTDLGEQFF. The CDR3 coding sequence is TGTGCCAGCACCGAAGGGACTGATCTTGGCGAGCAGTTCTTC.

The gene calls are TRBV2 and TRBJ2-4; 11 positions agree with TRBD2. The CDR3 length is 12 residues. CDR1 and CDR2 (germline): SNHLY, FYNNEI. V shed 6 bases and J 15 bases; nucleotides not matched to a gene: 7. CDR3 bases: TGTGCCAGCAGGAGGGGTACTAGCGGGGGGTACTTC. It codes for CASRRGTSGGYF. The variable domain in full, completed from reference TRBV2 and TRBJ2-4, reads EPEVTQTPSHQVTQMGQEVILRCVPISNHLYFYWYRQILGQKVEFLVSFYNNEISEKSEIFDDQFSVERPDGSNFTLKIRSTKLEDSAMYFCASRRGTSGGYFGAGTRLSVL.

The chain carries TRBV28 and TRBJ1-5; D gene ambiguous. The germline gives CDR1 MDHEN, CDR2 SYDVKM. Trimming took off 5 bases at V and 5 bases at J, with 13 bases between the two ends. The CDR3 contains 14 residues. The CDR3 DNA follows: TGTGCCAGCAGTCCCTACAGCTCTTATCAGCCCCAGCATTTT. Protein product: CASSPYSSYQPQHF.

V usage is TRBV5-1 and J usage is TRBJ2-3, with 7 bases aligning to TRBD1. The trim removed 5 bases at V and 0 bases at J, leaving 9 bases unmatched. The CDR3 extends over 16 amino acids. Germline CDR1 is SGHRS and CDR2 is YFSETQ. The DNA for the CDR3 is TGCGCCAGCAGTAATCAGGGGACAGATAGCACAGATACGCAGTATTTT. Protein sequence: CASSNQGTDSTDTQYF.

This sequence joins TRBV7-2 and TRBJ2-1; 8 nucleotides match TRBD2. V trimming: 2 bases; J trimming: 4 bases; junction bases outside the gene matches: 4. The CDR3 is 15 amino acids. Germline assignment: CDR1 SGHTA and CDR2 FQGNSA. CDR3 sequence (DNA): TGTGCCAGCAGCTTATCAGCGGGGGTTTACAATGAGCAGTTCTTC. Protein product: CASSLSAGVYNEQFF.

This rearrangement joins TRBV14 to TRBJ2-1; 8 bases are a match to TRBD1. Per germline, CDR1 SGHDN and CDR2 FVKESK. The CDR3 runs 15 residues. V gave up 2 bases and J gave up 5 bases; unmatched junction bases: 5. The CDR3 spells CASSQLGQGHNEQFF. CDR3 in DNA: TGTGCCAGCAGCCAATTAGGACAGGGCCACAATGAGCAGTTCTTC.

The chain couples TRBV7-9 to TRBJ2-3; TRBD1 matches at 7 bases. Germline V gene sequence: CDR1 SEHNR, CDR2 FQNEAQ (reference sequence). Trimming at V came to 2 bases and at J to 5 bases, leaving 4 bases not matched to a gene. This CDR3 region has 14 residues. The CDR3 sequence is CASSLIQGRDTQYF. As DNA, the CDR3 is TGTGCCAGCAGCTTAATACAGGGGCGAGATACGCAGTATTTT.

This clone has just one count. This chain joins TRBV28 and TRBJ2-6; the D is unclear. Trimming took off 3 bases at V and 0 bases at J, with 6 bases between the two ends. The germline V gene has CDR1 MDHEN and CDR2 SYDVKM. The CDR3 length is 15 residues. DNA of the CDR3: TGTGCCAGCAGTTTTGTCCACTCTGGGGCCAACGTCCTGACTTTC. Protein: CASSFVHSGANVLTF.

This chain links TRBV24-1 with TRBJ1-2; possible D gene TRBD1, 6 bases. Per germline, CDR1 KGHDR and CDR2 SFDVKD. The CDR3 consists of 12 residues. V lost 11 bases, J lost 3 bases, and 12 bases lay in between. The CDR3 sequence: CAIHRADYGYTF. For the CDR3, the DNA is TGTGCCATACACAGGGCTGACTATGGCTACACCTTC.

This chain uses TRBV18 with TRBJ2-1; the D gene is possibly TRBD2 (7 bases). The V end lost 0 bases, the J end lost 9 bases, and 15 bases lay between the germline ends. The germline CDR1 and CDR2 sequences are KGHSH and LQKENI. This CDR3 is 15 amino acids long. CDR3 sequence (DNA): TGTGCCAGCTCACCACCAGGGGGGGCCCATGTTGAGCAGTTCTTC. It codes for CASSPPGGAHVEQFF.

The chain combines TRBV10-3 with TRBJ2-5; D not resolved. This CDR3 comprises 13 residues. The germline gives CDR1 ENHRY, CDR2 SYGVKD. Trimming pared 4 bases from V and 5 bases from J, leaving 11 bases between. In DNA form, the CDR3 reads TGTGCCATCAGTGGGCGGCTAAGTGAGACCCAGTACTTC. Its translation: CAISGRLSETQYF.